This TCR beta chain was documented in a study of vaccination and CD4 T cells after COVID-19 (dated 2022 in TCRdb). In terms of the full investigation: Convalescent patients had a positive SARS-CoV-2 result on nasal swab PCR, and of these patients, fewer than ten had mild disease and one had severe disease. The convalescent cohort comprised six males and four females, including two Hispanic individuals, seven Caucasians, two Asians and one multiracial person. Each participant got two doses of either the Pfizer-BioNTech BNT162b2 vaccine (n=8) or the Moderna mRNA-1273 vaccine (n=2). Post-vaccine blood samples were obtained a median of about 72 days after the second vaccine dose, with a range of roughly 13 to 250 days. The spike-specific CD4+ TCR repertoire was compared before and after mRNA vaccination in approximately 9 COVID-19 convalescent patients and a handful of infection-naive healthy vaccine recipients. As controls, cultures received a CEFX viral epitope pool (the positive control), an HIV-1 Nef peptide pool (the negative control), or no peptide at all. Post-COVID blood samples from convalescent patients were collected a median of roughly 100 days after diagnosis, with a range of about 35 to 161 days. Overlapping spike peptide pools from SARS-CoV-2 and from the common cold coronaviruses HCoV-NL63, HCoV-OC43 and HCoV-229E were used as culture stimuli. The investigation overall reported the following: The number of convalescent patients in the study was relatively small, and the study did not examine early timepoints following natural infection. The median count of SARS-CoV-2-reactive clonotypes went up from 20 to 25 after infection to more than 30 after vaccination, although the change was not significant. In convalescent patients, a median roughly 88% of post-vaccine SARS-CoV-2-reactive clones were detected only after vaccination, suggesting vaccine-specific priming. Of the vaccine-specific clones in convalescent patients, 304 of 307, or nearly all, reacted only to SARS-CoV-2 spike and did not cross-react with common cold coronaviruses.

V is shortened by 3 bases, J by 5 bases, and the region joining them spans 13 bases. The germline V gene provides CDR1 KGHSH and CDR2 LQKENI. There are 14 amino acids in the CDR3, from cysteine to phenylalanine inclusive. Only CDR3 DNA remains: 42 bases, in frame from the first base. A remark on this clonotype: This clone's antigen is unknown. Per-nucleotide qualities are absent, and no much larger clonotype sits a single base away.

The library came from PCR. At the Johns Hopkins FTIC core, DNA from the cultured CD4+ T cells underwent TCR sequencing with the Oncomine TCR Beta short-read assay. The QIAamp micro DNA kit was used to extract genomic DNA from the cultured CD4+ T cells. Oncomine TCR Beta libraries from cultured CD4+ T cells were pooled with unique dual indexes and sequenced on an Illumina iSeq 100. Concerning the study's data processing: Non-productive sequences were removed, and CDR3s that did not start with C, did not end with F or W, or were shorter than 7 amino acids were discarded. Antigen-specific clonotypes were identified using the MANAFEST web application through comparison of peptide-stimulated wells with reference and other culture wells. For a clone to be called positive, the clone needed an FDR below 0.05, an odds ratio above 5, and a productive frequency above 0.1% in at least two of three replicate wells. Cross-reactive clonotypes were defined as significantly expanded in both SARS-CoV-2 spike wells and at least one common cold coronavirus spike condition. Using R version 3.6.1, CDR3 homology was evaluated through Levenshtein distances (stringdist) along with unrooted phylogenetic trees (ape). TCRdb's own reprocessing of the public reads used fastp at Q25 and MiXCR and kept productive beta chains. CDR3 protein sequences are deduplicated, and each keeps its most common genes and DNA. V and J calls and clone size were set by TCRdb, not the authors. This sample holds over 15,000 distinct CDR3 sequences; 31% were observed only once. Less than 20% of the sample goes to the ten largest clones.

Taken with the paper, the label for treatment or condition translates to: 10-day PBMC culture with coronavirus spike peptide pools or control peptides (ViraFEST assay). The study used the ViraFEST assay, which expanded antigen-specific T cells with peptide pools and then identified expanded clonotypes by TCR sequencing. The positive SARS-CoV-2 PCR tests of the convalescent patients were dated from March to December 2020, before the Alpha, Beta and Delta variants emerged in the United States. PBMCs were cultured at under 2.5 million per well in IMDM supplemented with approximately 5% human AB serum and around 9.5 IU/ml IL-2, with around 10 ug/ml peptide pools added. Half of the culture medium was replaced with fresh IL-2-containing medium on days 3 and 7. CD4+ T cells were isolated after about nine days of culture through negative selection using the EasySep CD4+ T cell isolation kit. PBMCs were separated from whole blood using Ficoll-Paque Plus gradient centrifugation and then either used fresh or cryopreserved at -140C. In general, triplicate wells were set up for every culture condition.

This receptor was taken from a human donor with COVID-19. Recombination connected TRBV18 to TRBJ1-1; 5 matching bases give a weak D call of TRBD1. Sequenced input: cultured CD4+ T cells from blood. The CDR3: CASSPGTVGTEAFF. The DNA sequence is given as TGTGCCAGCTCACCCGGGACTGTGGGGACTGAAGCTTTCTTT.